Following are 18 T cell receptor beta chains from one sample sequenced in a study of neurological immune-mediated disorders (dated by TCRdb to about 2019). The library was generated by 5' RACE. This sample was sequenced with an Illumina HiSeq 2500. The public reads were reprocessed in TCRdb via fastp at Q25 and MiXCR, keeping in-frame beta chains. Every entry covers one CDR3 protein and lists the most common genes and DNA from its rows. This sample gives tens of thousands of distinct CDR3 sequences in total; 3.5% to 4.5% of them show up just once. In total, the top ten clones hold 2.6% of the sample. The sequenced sample was PBMCs. These receptors all stem from a man between 45 and 60 years old with multiple sclerosis.

As to this clonotype: A read error may produce the germline difference seen at one junction end. This sequence joins TRBV9 and TRBJ1-6; D not resolved. This CDR3 is built from 14 residues. The germline gives CDR1 SGDLS, CDR2 YYNGEE. CDR3 protein: CASSPLVFNSPLNF. Here the CDR3 DNA reads TGTGCCAGCAGCCCCCTGGTCTTTAATTCACCCCTCAACTTT.

This clonotype has at least ten counts. The junction does not match germline at one end; this may be a read error. The chain links TRBV6-5 to TRBJ1-5, with 7 bases lining up with TRBD1. CDR1 MNHEY and CDR2 SVGAGI come from the germline V gene. The CDR3 is made up of 12 amino acids. The chain's CDR3 is CASNQGGQPQNF. The CDR3 bases are TGTGCCAGCAACCAGGGGGGTCAGCCCCAGAATTTT.

This clonotype was observed many times. The V and J genes are TRBV29-1 and TRBJ1-2; D call uncertain. In germline, CDR1 is SQVTM, CDR2 ANQGSEA. There are 16 residues in the CDR3. Trimming removed 6 bases at V and 1 base at J, with 21 bases between. The CDR3 nucleotides read TGCAGCGTCCGCAGCCTCCAGAGATCCCTTAACTATGGCTACACCTTC. Amino acid sequence: CSVRSLQRSLNYGYTF.

This clonotype has a handful of counts. The V and J genes are TRBV5-6 and TRBJ1-3; D gene uncertain. Trimming pared 0 bases from V and 1 base from J, leaving 5 bases between. The CDR3 contains 14 residues. The germline V gene encodes CDR1 SGHDT and CDR2 YYEEEE. Written as DNA, the CDR3 is TGTGCCAGCAGCTTGGTGGAATCTGGAAACACCATATATTTT. It specifies CASSLVESGNTIYF.

At least ten counts were recorded for this clonotype. This chain joins TRBV28 and TRBJ2-5; the D is unclear. Trimming shortened V by 8 bases and J by 4 bases, and 5 bases separated the two germline ends. The CDR3 has 10 residues. Germline CDR1 and CDR2: MDHEN and SYDVKM. CDR3 sequence reads: CASGPETQYF. The CDR3, as DNA: TGTGCCAGCGGCCCAGAGACCCAGTACTTC.

This clonotype has ten or more counts. V is TRBV6-6 and J is TRBJ1-3; perhaps TRBD1 as D (5 bases). Germline V gene lookup returns CDR1 MNHNY and CDR2 SVGAGI (reference sequence). V was trimmed by 6 bases and J by 3 bases, leaving 12 bases between them. This CDR3 spans 14 amino acids. Here the CDR3 DNA reads TGTGCCAGCAGGTCCGGGGGTCATGGAAACACCATATATTTT. Translation: CASRSGGHGNTIYF.

This clonotype occurred many times. The chain couples TRBV14 to TRBJ1-5; D possibly corresponds to TRBD1 (6 bases). The CDR3 has 14 amino acids. Germline V CDR1 and CDR2: SGHDN, FVKESK. V lost 4 bases and J lost 0, with 7 bases in between. Here the CDR3 reads CASSRQDSNQPQHF. DNA of the CDR3: TGTGCCAGCAGCCGACAGGATAGCAATCAGCCCCAGCATTTT.

This clonotype was counted many times. A junction boundary mismatches the germline segment, possibly from a read error. The V call is TRBV5-1, the J call TRBJ1-1; no firm D call. The V gene's germline CDR1 is SGHRS and CDR2 YFSETQ. The CDR3 spans 14 residues. In DNA form, the CDR3 reads TGCGCCAGCAGGTTGGATAGCGTCGCCACTGAAGCTTTCTTT. This sequence encodes CASRLDSVATEAFF.

Ten or more counts support this clonotype. The gene calls are TRBV14 and TRBJ1-6; 7 bases are a match to TRBD1. The CDR3 has 15 amino acids. V trimming: 3 bases; J trimming: 7 bases; junction bases outside the gene matches: 6. Germline V gene sequence: CDR1 SGHDN, CDR2 FVKESK. The CDR3 region has the DNA TGTGCCAGCAGCCATAGGGACAGAATGAATTCACCCCTCCACTTT. Translated: CASSHRDRMNSPLHF.

This clonotype was seen at least ten times. The chain couples TRBV28 to TRBJ2-5, with D perhaps TRBD2 (5 bases). This CDR3 contains 13 residues. With 6 bases removed from V and 5 bases from J, the gap between germline ends came to 13 bases. Germline V CDR1 and CDR2: MDHEN, SYDVKM. The CDR3 loop is CASSLGRVETQYF. CDR3 DNA: TGTGCCAGCAGCCTCGGGCGGGTGGAGACCCAGTACTTC.

This clonotype was recorded at least ten times. The genes are TRBV7-2 and TRBJ2-2; TRBD1 agrees at 10 bases. The CDR3 contains 16 residues. Trimming removed 5 bases from V and 6 bases from J; junction bases left unmatched: 9. Per germline, CDR1 SGHTA and CDR2 FQGNSA. The CDR3 reads CASSLYRQGAAGELFF. The CDR3 DNA sequence: TGTGCCAGCAGCCTTTACAGACAGGGGGCGGCCGGGGAGCTGTTTTTT. Based on the CDR3 plus reference TRBV7-2 and TRBJ2-2, the full variable domain is GAGVSQSPSNKVTEKGKDVELRCDPISGHTALYWYRQSLGQGLEFLIYFQGNSAPDKSGLPSDRFSAERTGGSVSTLTIQRTQQEDSAVYLCASSLYRQGAAGELFFGEGSRLTVL.

This clonotype was seen many times. This chain joins TRBV13 and TRBJ2-2; D not resolved. The CDR3 runs to 13 residues. V was shortened by 8 bases and J by 5 bases, with 12 bases between the two germline ends. CDR1 and CDR2 from the germline V gene are PRHDT and FYEKMQ (reference sequence). CDR3 DNA sequence: TGTGCCAGCGTCACCAGAGCAACCGGGGAGCTGTTTTTT. It translates to CASVTRATGELFF.

At least ten counts were recorded for this clonotype. Germline and junction disagree at one end, which may indicate a read error. The DNA of the CDR3 is TGCAGTGCAAGAGGGACACAAGGAAACACCATATATTTT. The encoded protein is CSARGTQGNTIYF. This chain uses TRBV20-1 with TRBJ1-3; perhaps TRBD1 as D (6 bases). Germline CDR1 is DFQATT and CDR2 is SNEGSKA (reference sequence). This CDR3 region has 13 residues.

This clonotype was counted many times. The chain recombines TRBV20-1 with TRBJ1-6, with a tentative D call TRBD1 (6 bases). The CDR3 runs to 12 residues. V was trimmed by 6 bases and J by 6 bases, leaving 9 bases between them. Germline V gene data show CDR1 as DFQATT and CDR2 as SNEGSKA (reference sequence). The CDR3 protein is CSAGGSNSPLHF. For the CDR3, the DNA is TGCAGTGCAGGGGGTTCTAATTCACCCCTCCACTTT.

This clonotype was seen many times. CDR3 DNA sequence: TGCGCCAGCAGCCTCGGACAGGGGGCCACCATATATTTT. Residues: CASSLGQGATIYF. V usage is TRBV5-1 and J usage is TRBJ1-3; 11 bases fit TRBD1. The V gene's germline CDR1 is SGHRS and CDR2 YFSETQ. There are 13 residues in the CDR3. Trimming took 4 bases from V and 9 from J; bases not matched to a gene: 3.

This clonotype has a count of ten or more. The genes are TRBV7-6 and TRBJ2-7; TRBD1 aligns across 10 bases. Looked up from germline, CDR1 is SGHVS and CDR2 is FNYEAQ. This CDR3 comprises 15 residues. V was pared by 6 bases and J by 2 bases, with 7 bases of the junction left unmatched. Written as DNA, the CDR3 is TGTGCCAGCAGTTCCGGGACAGGGGACCCCTACGAGCAGTACTTC. This gives the protein CASSSGTGDPYEQYF.

On this clonotype itself: Given the absence of the conserved phenylalanine or tryptophan at the CDR3 end, a read error is likely. The V gene is TRBV5-1, the J gene TRBJ2-7; D is tentatively TRBD1 or TRBD2 (6 bases each). The V end lost 1 base, the J end lost 2 bases, and 13 bases lay between the germline ends. This CDR3 comprises 15 residues. CDR1 and CDR2 from the germline V gene are SGHRS and YFSETQ. CDR3 DNA sequence: TGCGCCAGCAGCTTGAGTGGGGGGACAACCTACGAGCAGTACAAC. Amino acids: CASSLSGGTTYEQYN.

At least ten counts were recorded for this clonotype. The CDR3 region has the DNA TGTGCCAGCGTCAGGGGCTATGGAGGCTACACCTTC. This sequence encodes CASVRGYGGYTF. The J gene is TRBJ1-2, the V gene TRBV12-3 or TRBV12-4; a possible D gene is TRBD1 (6 bases). V was shortened by 8 bases and J by 8 bases, with 15 bases between the two germline ends. CDR3 length: 12 amino acids.